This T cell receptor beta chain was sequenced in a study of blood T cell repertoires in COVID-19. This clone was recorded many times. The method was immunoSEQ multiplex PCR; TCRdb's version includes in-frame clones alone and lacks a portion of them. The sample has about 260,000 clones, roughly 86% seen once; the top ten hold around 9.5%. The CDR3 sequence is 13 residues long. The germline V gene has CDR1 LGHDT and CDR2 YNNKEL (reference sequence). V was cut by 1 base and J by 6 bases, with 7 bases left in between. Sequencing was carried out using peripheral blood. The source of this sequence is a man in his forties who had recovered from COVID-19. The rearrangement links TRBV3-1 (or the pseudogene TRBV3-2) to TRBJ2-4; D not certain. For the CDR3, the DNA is TGTGCCAGCAGCCAAGGAGATGCAAACATTCAGTACTTC. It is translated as CASSQGDANIQYF.